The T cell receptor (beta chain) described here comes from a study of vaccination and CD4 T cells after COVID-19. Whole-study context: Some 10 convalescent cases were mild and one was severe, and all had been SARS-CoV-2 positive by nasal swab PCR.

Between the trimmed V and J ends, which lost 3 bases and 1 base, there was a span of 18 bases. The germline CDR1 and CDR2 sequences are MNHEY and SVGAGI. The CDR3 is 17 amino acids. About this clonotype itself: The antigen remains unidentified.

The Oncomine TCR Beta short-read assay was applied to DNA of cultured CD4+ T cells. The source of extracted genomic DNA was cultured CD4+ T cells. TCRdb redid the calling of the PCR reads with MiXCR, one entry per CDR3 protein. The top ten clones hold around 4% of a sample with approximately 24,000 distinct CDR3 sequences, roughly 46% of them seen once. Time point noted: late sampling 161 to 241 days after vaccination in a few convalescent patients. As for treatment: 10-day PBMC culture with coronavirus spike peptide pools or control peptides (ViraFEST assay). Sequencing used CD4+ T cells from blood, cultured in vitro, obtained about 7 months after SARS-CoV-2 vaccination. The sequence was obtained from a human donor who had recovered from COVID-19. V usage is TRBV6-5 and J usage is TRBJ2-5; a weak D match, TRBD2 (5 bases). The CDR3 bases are TGTGCCAGCAGTTATAGGCTAGCCCCAACCCCCCAAGAGACCCAGTACTTC. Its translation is CASSYRLAPTPQETQYF.